The 18 T cell receptor beta chains below were found in one sample sequenced in a study of blood T cells in healthy people across ages. It was with a sample-barcoded 5' primer and a J-beta primer mix that a second PCR of roughly 7 to 12 cycles was run. In TCRdb, the 5' RACE reads were re-called with MiXCR into one record per CDR3 protein. The table shows around 320,000 distinct CDR3 sequences, with roughly 29% occurring only once. The sample taken for sequencing was blood. The receptor source for this set is a woman between 65 and 79 years old in good health.

This clonotype was seen a few times. This chain links TRBV25-1 with TRBJ2-7, with TRBD1 matching over 9 bases. The CDR3 runs to 17 residues. J was trimmed by 2 bases and V by 2 bases; bases with no gene match: 10. Germline assignment: CDR1 MGHDK and CDR2 SYGVNS. CDR3 region: CASSEGFWDRETYEQYF. DNA of the CDR3: TGTGCCAGCAGTGAAGGGTTTTGGGACAGGGAGACCTACGAGCAGTACTTC.

This clonotype was picked up a small number of times. The chain employs TRBV29-1 and TRBJ1-1, with 7 bases that match TRBD1. V lost 6 bases, J lost 4 bases, and 11 bases stayed unmatched. The CDR3 loop spans 14 amino acids. Germline-derived CDR1 and CDR2 are SQVTM and ANQGSEA. The CDR3 sequence: CSVAGKGASTEAFF. In DNA form, the CDR3 reads TGCAGCGTCGCGGGAAAGGGGGCTTCCACTGAAGCTTTCTTT.

CDR3 DNA sequence: TGTGCCAGCAGCGGTGGAGGGATAGGCGAAAAACTGTTTTTT. Translation: CASSGGGIGEKLFF. V gene TRBV5-4 combines with J gene TRBJ1-4; D not resolved. From germline, CDR1 is SGHNT and CDR2 YYREEE (reference sequence). CDR3 length equals 14 residues. Trimming removed 4 bases at V and 8 bases at J, with 15 bases between. Using reference TRBV5-4 and TRBJ1-4 for the parts outside the CDR3, the full variable domain is ETGVTQSPTHLIKTRGQQVTLRCSSQSGHNTVSWYQQALGQGPQFIFQYYREEENGRGNFPPRFSGLQFPNYSSELNVNALELDDSALYLCASSGGGIGEKLFFGSGTQLSVL.

V and J are TRBV7-8 and TRBJ2-3; D is unclear. Germline lookup yields CDR1 SGHVS and CDR2 FQNEAQ. The CDR3 loop spans 13 amino acids. V lost 3 bases, J lost 4 bases, and 8 bases lay in between. The CDR3 is CASSFINPDTQYF. The CDR3 DNA reads TGTGCCAGCAGCTTTATAAACCCAGATACGCAGTATTTT.

The chain recombines TRBV18 with TRBJ2-5, with D perhaps TRBD1 (7 bases). This CDR3 region has 14 residues. The V end lost 3 bases, the J end lost 4 bases, and 12 bases lay between the germline ends. Germline V gene sequence: CDR1 KGHSH, CDR2 LQKENI. The CDR3 bases are TGTGCCAGCTCACCTGGAGGGGGCGCAGAGACCCAGTACTTC. The encoded protein is CASSPGGGAETQYF.

This chain joins TRBV20-1 and TRBJ1-1; D may be TRBD1 (5 bases). Germline CDR1 is DFQATT and CDR2 is SNEGSKA (reference sequence). Trimming pared 0 bases from V and 5 bases from J, leaving 19 bases between. The CDR3 is 16 amino acids. CDR3 bases: TGCAGTGCTAGAGATCTTAGGGGTGGGAGTTGGACTGAAGCTTTCTTT. The encoded protein is CSARDLRGGSWTEAFF.

This clonotype was detected only a few times. J is TRBJ2-1 and V is TRBV29-1; D might be TRBD2 (5 bases). Trimming shortened V by 0 bases and J by 6 bases, and 12 bases separated the two germline ends. The CDR3 sequence is 14 residues long. Germline CDR1 reads SQVTM; CDR2 reads ANQGSEA. The CDR3 nucleotides are TGCAGCGTTGAAGACGCGGGCTACTTCAATGAGCAGTTCTTC. This codes for CSVEDAGYFNEQFF.

The chain joins TRBV6-1 to TRBJ2-6; D perhaps matches TRBD1 (6 bases). The V gene's germline CDR1 is MNHNS and CDR2 SASEGT. This CDR3 is built from 18 residues. V was shortened by 6 bases and J by 2 bases, with 20 bases between the two germline ends. The CDR3 sequence is CASRKDSSSGTGANVLTF. DNA of the CDR3: TGTGCCAGCAGGAAGGACAGCTCCTCGGGGACTGGGGCCAACGTCCTGACTTTC.

J is TRBJ2-1 and V is TRBV4-1; D ambiguous. This CDR3 is 15 amino acids long. Trimming took 1 base from V and 4 from J, leaving 11 bases between them. Per germline, CDR1 MGHRA and CDR2 YSYEKL. In DNA, the CDR3 is TGCGCCAGCAGCCAAGTCGGCAGAACTTACAATGAGCAGTTCTTC. Translating gives CASSQVGRTYNEQFF.

To note about this clonotype: The conserved phenylalanine or tryptophan normally closing the CDR3 is absent here, so this likely arose from a read error. The CDR3 sequence: CASSSKGVGTEAFI. The CDR3 DNA follows: TGTGCCAGCAGCTCGAAGGGGGTGGGCACTGAAGCTTTCATT. The chain couples TRBV7-9 to TRBJ1-1, with a possible D match to TRBD1 (6 bases). V was clipped by 4 bases and J by 4 bases, with 13 bases between them. The germline gives CDR1 SEHNR, CDR2 FQNEAQ (reference sequence). The CDR3 has 14 residues.

This rearrangement joins TRBV20-1 to TRBJ2-1; D perhaps matches TRBD1 (6 bases). The end of the DNA fits TRBJ2-7 better, so the J call may be wrong. Germline V CDR1 and CDR2: DFQATT, SNEGSKA (reference sequence). The CDR3 is 18 amino acids. CDR3 nucleotide sequence: TGCAGTGCTGGTTCCCCCACACCCAGGGCAGGGGACACCTACGAGCAGTACTTC. Translating gives CSAGSPTPRAGDTYEQYF.

This clonotype was observed a single time. The chain links TRBV5-1 to TRBJ2-6, with D possibly TRBD2 on 5 matching bases. The CDR3 is made up of 14 amino acids. With 5 bases removed from V and 2 bases from J, the gap between germline ends came to 8 bases. Germline V CDR1 and CDR2: SGHRS, YFSETQ. The CDR3 region has the DNA TGCGCCAGCAGGGCTAGCCCTGGGGCCAACGTCCTGACTTTC. Encoded protein: CASRASPGANVLTF.

This clonotype was recorded once. The chain joins TRBV7-9 to TRBJ2-2; 10 nucleotides line up with TRBD2. Germline CDR1 reads SEHNR; CDR2 reads FQNEAQ (reference sequence). V lost 4 bases, J lost 6 bases, and 2 bases stayed unmatched. This CDR3 region has 14 residues. This CDR3 is CASSWSGGAGELFF. Written as DNA, the CDR3 is TGTGCCAGCAGCTGGAGCGGGGGGGCCGGGGAGCTGTTTTTT.

This sequence joins TRBV20-1 and TRBJ2-6; a weak D match, TRBD2 (5 bases). Trimming pared 5 bases from V and 2 bases from J, leaving 13 bases between. The CDR3 extends over 15 amino acids. CDR1 and CDR2 (germline): DFQATT, SNEGSKA (reference sequence). The CDR3 is CSALHRETGANVLTF. CDR3 coding DNA: TGCAGTGCTCTCCATCGGGAAACTGGGGCCAACGTCCTGACTTTC.

In DNA form, the CDR3 reads TGTGCCAGCAGCCACGGACAGGGGCTGTACTTC. It codes for CASSHGQGLYF. The chain employs TRBV27 and TRBJ2-4, with 9 bases that match TRBD1. The V gene's germline CDR1 is MNHEY and CDR2 SMNVEV (reference sequence). The CDR3 covers 11 residues. V lost 6 bases to trimming and J lost 15 bases; unmatched junction nucleotides: 6.

This clonotype showed up just a few times. V and J are TRBV12-3 or TRBV12-4 and TRBJ1-1; no definite D call. V was clipped by 5 bases and J by 3 bases, with 4 bases between them. CDR3 size: 11 residues. The CDR3 bases are TGTGCCAGCAGTACAGACACTGAAGCTTTCTTT. This codes for CASSTDTEAFF.

The chain links TRBV3-1 to TRBJ2-1; perhaps D is TRBD1 or TRBD2 (7 bases each). The CDR3 runs to 16 residues. V was shortened by 5 bases and J by 7 bases, with 21 bases between the two germline ends. Germline assignment: CDR1 LGHDT and CDR2 YNNKEL (reference sequence). The CDR3 sequence is CASSTRGGVRRNEQFF. The CDR3 region has the DNA TGTGCCAGCAGCACCAGGGGGGGCGTAAGAAGGAATGAGCAGTTCTTC.

This clonotype was picked up a small number of times. The rearrangement uses TRBV4-1 and TRBJ2-4; a weak D match, TRBD2 (7 bases). This CDR3 has 16 residues. Germline lookup yields CDR1 MGHRA and CDR2 YSYEKL. Trimming removed 2 bases from V and 8 bases from J, with 19 bases in between. This CDR3 is CASSQTPRGGEDIQYF. The CDR3 coding sequence is TGCGCCAGCAGCCAAACCCCGAGGGGGGGCGAAGACATTCAGTACTTC.